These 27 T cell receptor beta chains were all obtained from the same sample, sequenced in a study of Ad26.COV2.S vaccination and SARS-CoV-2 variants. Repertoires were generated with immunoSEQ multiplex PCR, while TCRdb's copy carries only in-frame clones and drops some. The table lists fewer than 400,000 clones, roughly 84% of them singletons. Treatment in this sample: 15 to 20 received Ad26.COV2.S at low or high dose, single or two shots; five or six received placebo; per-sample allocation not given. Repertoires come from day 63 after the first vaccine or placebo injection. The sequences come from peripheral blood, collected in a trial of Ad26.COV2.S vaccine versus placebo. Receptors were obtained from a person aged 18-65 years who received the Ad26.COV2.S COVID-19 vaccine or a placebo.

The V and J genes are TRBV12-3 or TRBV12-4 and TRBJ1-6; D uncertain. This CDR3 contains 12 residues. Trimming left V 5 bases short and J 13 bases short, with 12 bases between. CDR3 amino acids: CASSAPPLPLHF. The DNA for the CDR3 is TGTGCCAGCAGTGCCCCCCCCCTGCCCCTCCACTTT.

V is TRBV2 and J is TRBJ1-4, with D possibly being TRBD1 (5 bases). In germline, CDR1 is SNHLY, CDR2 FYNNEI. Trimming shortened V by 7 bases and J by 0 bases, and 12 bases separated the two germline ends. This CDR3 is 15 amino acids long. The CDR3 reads CASNTDSATNEKLFF. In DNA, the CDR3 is TGTGCCAGCAATACCGACAGCGCAACTAATGAAAAACTGTTTTTT.

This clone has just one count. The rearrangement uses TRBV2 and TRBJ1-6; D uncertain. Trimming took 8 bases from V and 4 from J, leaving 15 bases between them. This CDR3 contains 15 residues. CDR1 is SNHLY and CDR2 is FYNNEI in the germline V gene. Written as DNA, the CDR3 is TGTGCCAGCCGGCCAAGCATGGGATATAATTCACCCCTCCACTTT. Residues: CASRPSMGYNSPLHF.

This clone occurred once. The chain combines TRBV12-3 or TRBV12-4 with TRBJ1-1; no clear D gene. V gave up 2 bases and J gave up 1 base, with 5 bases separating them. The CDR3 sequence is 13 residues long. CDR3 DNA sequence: TGTGCCAGCAGTTTATTTCAGAACACTGAAGCTTTCTTT. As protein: CASSLFQNTEAFF.

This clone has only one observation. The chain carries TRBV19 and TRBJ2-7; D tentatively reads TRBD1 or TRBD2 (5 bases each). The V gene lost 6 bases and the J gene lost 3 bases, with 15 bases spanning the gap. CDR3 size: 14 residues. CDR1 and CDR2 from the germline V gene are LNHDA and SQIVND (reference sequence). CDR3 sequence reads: CASSLRWGNYEQYF. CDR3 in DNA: TGTGCCAGTAGCCTACGGTGGGGGAACTACGAGCAGTACTTC.

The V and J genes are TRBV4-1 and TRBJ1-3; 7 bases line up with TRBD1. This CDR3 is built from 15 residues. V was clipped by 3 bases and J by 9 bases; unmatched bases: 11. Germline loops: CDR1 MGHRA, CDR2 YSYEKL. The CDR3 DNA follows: TGCGCCAGCAGCCAGTCCGGGACAGAAGCTTCCACCATATATTTT. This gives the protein CASSQSGTEASTIYF.

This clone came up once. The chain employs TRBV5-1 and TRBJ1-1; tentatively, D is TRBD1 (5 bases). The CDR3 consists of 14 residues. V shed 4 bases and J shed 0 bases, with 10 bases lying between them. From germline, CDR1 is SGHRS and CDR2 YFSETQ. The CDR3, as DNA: TGCGCCAGCAGCAAGGGGAGCATGAACACTGAAGCTTTCTTT. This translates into CASSKGSMNTEAFF.

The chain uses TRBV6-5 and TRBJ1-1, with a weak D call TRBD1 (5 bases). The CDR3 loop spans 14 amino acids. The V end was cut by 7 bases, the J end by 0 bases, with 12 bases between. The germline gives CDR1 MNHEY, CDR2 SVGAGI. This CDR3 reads CASIRDGLNTEAFF. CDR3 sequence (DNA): TGTGCCAGCATCAGGGACGGCTTGAACACTGAAGCTTTCTTT.

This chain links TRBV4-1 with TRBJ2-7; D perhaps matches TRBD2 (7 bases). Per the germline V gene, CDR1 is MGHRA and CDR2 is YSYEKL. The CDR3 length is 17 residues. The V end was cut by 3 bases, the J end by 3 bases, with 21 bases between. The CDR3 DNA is TGCGCCAGCAGCCAGGCCAACCTTGTAGGGGGGGTCTACGAGCAGTACTTC. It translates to CASSQANLVGGVYEQYF.

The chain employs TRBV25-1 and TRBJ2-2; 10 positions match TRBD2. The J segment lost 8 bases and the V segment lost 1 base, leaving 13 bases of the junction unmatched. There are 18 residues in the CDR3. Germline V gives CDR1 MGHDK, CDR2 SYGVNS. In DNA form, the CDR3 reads TGTGCCAGCAGTGAATTTGCTAGCGGGGGCGGGCCAGGTGGGGAGCTGTTTTTT. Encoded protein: CASSEFASGGGPGGELFF. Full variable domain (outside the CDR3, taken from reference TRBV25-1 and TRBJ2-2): EADIYQTPRYLVIGTGKKITLECSQTMGHDKMYWYQQDPGMELHLIHYSYGVNSTEKGDLSSESTVSRIRTEHFPLTLESARPSHTSQYLCASSEFASGGGPGGELFFGEGSRLTVL.

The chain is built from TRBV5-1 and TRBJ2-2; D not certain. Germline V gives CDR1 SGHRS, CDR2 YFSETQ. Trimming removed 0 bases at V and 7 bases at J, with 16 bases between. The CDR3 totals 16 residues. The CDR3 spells CASSLDNPNPGGELFF. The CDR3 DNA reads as TGCGCCAGCAGCTTGGATAATCCCAATCCTGGCGGGGAGCTGTTTTTT.

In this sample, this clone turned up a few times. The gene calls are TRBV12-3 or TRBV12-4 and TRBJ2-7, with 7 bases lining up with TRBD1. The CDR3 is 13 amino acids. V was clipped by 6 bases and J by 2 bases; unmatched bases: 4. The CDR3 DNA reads TGTGCCAGCAGAGCGACAGGGACCTACGAGCAGTACTTC. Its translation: CASRATGTYEQYF.

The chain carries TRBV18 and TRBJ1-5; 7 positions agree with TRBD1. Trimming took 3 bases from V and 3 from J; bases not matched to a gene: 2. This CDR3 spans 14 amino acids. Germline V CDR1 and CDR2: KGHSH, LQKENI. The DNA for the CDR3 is TGTGCCAGCTCACCCGACAGGGTCAATCAGCCCCAGCATTTT. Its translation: CASSPDRVNQPQHF.

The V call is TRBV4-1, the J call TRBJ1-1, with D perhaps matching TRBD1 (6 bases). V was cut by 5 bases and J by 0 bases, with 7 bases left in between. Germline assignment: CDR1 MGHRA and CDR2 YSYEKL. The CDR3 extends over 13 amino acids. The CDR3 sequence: CASSAGVNTEAFF. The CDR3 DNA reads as TGCGCCAGCAGCGCAGGGGTGAACACTGAAGCTTTCTTT.

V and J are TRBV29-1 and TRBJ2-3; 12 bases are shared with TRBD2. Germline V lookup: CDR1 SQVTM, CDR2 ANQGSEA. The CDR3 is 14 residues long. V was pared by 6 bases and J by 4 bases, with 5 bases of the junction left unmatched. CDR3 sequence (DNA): TGCAGCGTCGCTAGCGGGGGGGCCGCAGATACGCAGTATTTT. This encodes CSVASGGAADTQYF.

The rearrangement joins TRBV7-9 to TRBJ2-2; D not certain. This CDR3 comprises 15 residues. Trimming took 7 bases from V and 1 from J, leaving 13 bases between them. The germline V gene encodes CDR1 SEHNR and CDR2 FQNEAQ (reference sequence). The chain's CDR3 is CASTQGSGNTGELFF. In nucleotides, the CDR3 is TGTGCCAGCACCCAAGGGTCGGGGAACACCGGGGAGCTGTTTTTT. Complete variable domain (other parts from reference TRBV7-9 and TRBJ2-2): DTGVSQNPRHKITKRGQNVTFRCDPISEHNRLYWYRQTLGQGPEFLTYFQNEAQLEKSRLLSDRFSAERPKGSFSTLEIQRTEQGDSAMYLCASTQGSGNTGELFFGEGSRLTVL.

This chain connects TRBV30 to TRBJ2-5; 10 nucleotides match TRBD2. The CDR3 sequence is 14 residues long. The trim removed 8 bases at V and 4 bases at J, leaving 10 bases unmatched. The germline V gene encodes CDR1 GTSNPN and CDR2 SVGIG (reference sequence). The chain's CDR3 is CASLPPSGGETQYF. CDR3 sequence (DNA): TGTGCCAGCCTTCCCCCTAGCGGGGGAGAGACCCAGTACTTC.

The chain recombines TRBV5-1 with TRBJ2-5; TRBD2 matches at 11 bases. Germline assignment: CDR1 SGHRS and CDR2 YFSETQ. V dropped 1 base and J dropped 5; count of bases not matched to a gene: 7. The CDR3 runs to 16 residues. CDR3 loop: CASSLTSGGPPETQYF. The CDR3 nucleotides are TGCGCCAGCAGCTTGACTAGCGGGGGCCCGCCGGAGACCCAGTACTTC.

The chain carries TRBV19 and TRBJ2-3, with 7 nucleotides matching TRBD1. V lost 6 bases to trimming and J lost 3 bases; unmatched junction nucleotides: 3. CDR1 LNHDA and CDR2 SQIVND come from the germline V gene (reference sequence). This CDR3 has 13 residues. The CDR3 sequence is CASRGQKTDTQYF. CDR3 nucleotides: TGTGCCAGTAGGGGACAGAAGACAGATACGCAGTATTTT.

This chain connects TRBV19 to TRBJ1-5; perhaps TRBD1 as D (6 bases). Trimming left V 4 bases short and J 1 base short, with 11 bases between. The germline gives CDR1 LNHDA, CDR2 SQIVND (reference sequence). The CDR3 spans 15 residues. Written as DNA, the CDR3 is TGTGCCAGTAGTAACGGGGGGCGAAGCAATCAGCCCCAGCATTTT. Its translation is CASSNGGRSNQPQHF. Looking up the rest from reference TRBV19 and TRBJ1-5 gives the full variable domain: DGGITQSPKYLFRKEGQNVTLSCEQNLNHDAMYWYRQDPGQGLRLIYYSQIVNDFQKGDIAEGYSVSREKKESFPLTVTSAQKNPTAFYLCASSNGGRSNQPQHFGDGTRLSIL.

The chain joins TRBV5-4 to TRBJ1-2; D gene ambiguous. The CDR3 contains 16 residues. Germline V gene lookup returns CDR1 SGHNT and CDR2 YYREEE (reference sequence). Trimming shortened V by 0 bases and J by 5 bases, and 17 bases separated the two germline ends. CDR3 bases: TGTGCCAGCAGCTTGGGAACGGGTCAGATTATTTATGGCTACACCTTC. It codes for CASSLGTGQIIYGYTF.

The CDR3 DNA is TGCAGTGCTAGTGAGGGGGAGAGGGGCTACACCTTC. Residues: CSASEGERGYTF. The V gene is TRBV20-1, the J gene TRBJ1-2; tentatively, D is TRBD1 (6 bases). The germline gives CDR1 DFQATT, CDR2 SNEGSKA (reference sequence). V shed 3 bases and J shed 8 bases, with 13 bases lying between them. This CDR3 is built from 12 residues.

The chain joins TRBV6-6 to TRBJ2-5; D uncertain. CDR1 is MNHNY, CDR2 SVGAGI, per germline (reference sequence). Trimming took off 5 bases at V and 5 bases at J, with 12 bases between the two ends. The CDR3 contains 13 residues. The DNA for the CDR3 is TGTGCCAGCAGTAAAAGGTTGGGGGAGACCCAGTACTTC. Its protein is CASSKRLGETQYF.

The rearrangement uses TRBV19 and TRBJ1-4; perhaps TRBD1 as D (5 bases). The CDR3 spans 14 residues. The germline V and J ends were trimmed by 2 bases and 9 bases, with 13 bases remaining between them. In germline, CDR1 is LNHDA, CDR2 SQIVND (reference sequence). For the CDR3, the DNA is TGTGCCAGTAGTATAAATGGACATATGAAAAAACTGTTTTTT. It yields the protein CASSINGHMKKLFF. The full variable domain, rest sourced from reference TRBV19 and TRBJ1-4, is DGGITQSPKYLFRKEGQNVTLSCEQNLNHDAMYWYRQDPGQGLRLIYYSQIVNDFQKGDIAEGYSVSREKKESFPLTVTSAQKNPTAFYLCASSINGHMKKLFFGSGTQLSVL.

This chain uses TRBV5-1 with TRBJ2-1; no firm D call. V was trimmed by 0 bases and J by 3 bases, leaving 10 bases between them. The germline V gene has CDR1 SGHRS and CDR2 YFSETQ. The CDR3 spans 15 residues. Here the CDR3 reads CASSLGVGRYNEQFF. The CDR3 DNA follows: TGCGCCAGCAGCTTGGGGGTGGGCCGCTACAATGAGCAGTTCTTC.

CDR3 DNA sequence: TGCGCCAGCAGCAACAACATAGGGGGACGTCACGCAGATACGCAGTATTTT. As protein: CASSNNIGGRHADTQYF. The gene calls are TRBV5-1 and TRBJ2-3; tentative D call: TRBD1 (6 bases). Looked up from germline, CDR1 is SGHRS and CDR2 is YFSETQ. V gave up 4 bases and J gave up 4 bases, with 22 bases separating them. The CDR3 runs to 17 residues.

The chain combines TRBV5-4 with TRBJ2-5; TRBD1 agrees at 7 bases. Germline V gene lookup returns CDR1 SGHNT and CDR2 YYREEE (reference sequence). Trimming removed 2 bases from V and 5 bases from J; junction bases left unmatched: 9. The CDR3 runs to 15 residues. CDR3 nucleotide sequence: TGTGCCAGCAGCTTACCGGGACAGCTAACGGAGACCCAGTACTTC. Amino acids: CASSLPGQLTETQYF.